The source of this T cell receptor beta chain is a study of breast tumors, draining lymph nodes, adjacent tissues (dated by TCRdb to about 2016). In terms of the full investigation: In breast cancer patients, the study compared the TCR beta repertoires of tumor, adjacent nontumor tissue and axillary lymph nodes. The study aimed to assess the relationships and possible T-cell exchange between tumor, surrounding tissue and draining lymph node repertoires in human breast cancer.

The axillary draining lymph nodes of breast cancer patients were the source of the lymph node samples. Via the germline V gene (reference sequence), CDR1 is WNHNN and CDR2 SYGVQD. The CDR3 sequence holds 11 residues, the cysteine and phenylalanine included. The CDR3 DNA has 33 bases and is translated from base 1. V drops 7 bases and J drops 7 bases, leaving 7 bases in between. These reads were obtained on an Illumina HiSeq 2000. TCR beta chain libraries were generated through multiplex PCR amplification. High-throughput sequencing was used to analyze the amplified TCR beta chain products. TCRdb reworked the public reads: Q25 trimming with fastp, MiXCR clone assembly, productive beta chains retained. All rows with the same CDR3 protein become a single entry with the most common DNA and genes. This sample gives 290,000 or so distinct CDR3 sequences in total; 30% to 35% of them show up just once. About 1.2% of the sample rests with the top ten.

On this clonotype itself: Its antigen specificity is not known. Base qualities are not at hand, and no much larger clone is one base apart.

On the study overall, not on this receptor specifically: The conclusion that tumor T cells originate in lymph nodes was framed as consistent with a hypothesis rather than directly demonstrated. The similarity between tumor and nontumor tissue repertoires was significantly greater in luminal-like breast cancer than in basal-like breast cancer. T-cell repertoire diversity in tumors was found to be lower than in lymph nodes but higher than in nontumor tissue, and preferential V and J gene usage was observed. The data were considered consistent with most tumor T cells being derived from the lymph node and subsequently expanding within tumor tissue.

The sequenced sample consisted of axillary lymph node tissue. This clonotype was sampled from a female donor with breast cancer. Some clones in this sample may be carry-over from other donors' samples. The chain links TRBV10-1 with TRBJ2-2; no D gene can be assigned with confidence. The CDR3 reads as follows: CASIPYGELFF. The DNA reads as follows: TGCGCCAGCATCCCCTACGGGGAGCTGTTTTTT.